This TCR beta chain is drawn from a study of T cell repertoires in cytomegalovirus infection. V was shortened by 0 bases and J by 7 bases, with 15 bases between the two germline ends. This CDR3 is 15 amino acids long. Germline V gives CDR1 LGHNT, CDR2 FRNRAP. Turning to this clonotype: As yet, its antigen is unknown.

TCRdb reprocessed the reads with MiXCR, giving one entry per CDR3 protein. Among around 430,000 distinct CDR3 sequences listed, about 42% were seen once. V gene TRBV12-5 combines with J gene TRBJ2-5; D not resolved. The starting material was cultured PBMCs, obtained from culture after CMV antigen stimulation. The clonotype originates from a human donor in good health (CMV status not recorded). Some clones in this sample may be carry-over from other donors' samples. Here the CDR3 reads CASGLVVGPVVTQYF. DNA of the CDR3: TGTGCTAGTGGTTTGGTGGTGGGCCCAGTGGTGACCCAGTACTTC.